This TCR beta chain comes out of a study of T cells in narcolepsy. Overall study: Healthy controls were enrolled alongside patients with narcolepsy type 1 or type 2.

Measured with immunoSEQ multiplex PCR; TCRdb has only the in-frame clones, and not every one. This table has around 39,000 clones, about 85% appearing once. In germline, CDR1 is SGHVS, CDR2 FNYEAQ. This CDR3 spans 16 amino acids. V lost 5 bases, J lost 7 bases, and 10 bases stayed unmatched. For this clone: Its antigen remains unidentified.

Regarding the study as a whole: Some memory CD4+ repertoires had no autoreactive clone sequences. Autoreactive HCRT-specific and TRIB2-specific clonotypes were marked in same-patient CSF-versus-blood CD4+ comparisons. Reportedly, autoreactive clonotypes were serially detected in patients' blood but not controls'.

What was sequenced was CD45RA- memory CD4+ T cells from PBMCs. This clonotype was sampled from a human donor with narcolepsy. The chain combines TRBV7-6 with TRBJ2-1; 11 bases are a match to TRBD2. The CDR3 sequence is CASSPQGLAGGNEQFF. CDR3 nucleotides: TGTGCCAGCAGCCCCCAAGGTCTAGCGGGGGGTAATGAGCAGTTCTTC. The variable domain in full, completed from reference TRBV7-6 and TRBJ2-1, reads GAGVSQSPRYKVTKRGQDVALRCDPISGHVSLYWYRQALGQGPEFLTYFNYEAQQDKSGLPNDRFSAERPEGSISTLTIQRTEQRDSAMYRCASSPQGLAGGNEQFFGPGTRLTVL.